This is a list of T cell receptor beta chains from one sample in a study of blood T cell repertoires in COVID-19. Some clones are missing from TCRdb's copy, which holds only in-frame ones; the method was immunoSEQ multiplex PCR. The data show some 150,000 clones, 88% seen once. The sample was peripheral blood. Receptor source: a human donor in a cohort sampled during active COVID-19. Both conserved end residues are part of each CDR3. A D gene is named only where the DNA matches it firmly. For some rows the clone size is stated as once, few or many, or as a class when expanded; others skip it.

CDR3 protein: CASGVQGQETQYF
CDR3 DNA: TGTGCCAGCGGGGTCCAGGGTCAAGAGACCCAGTACTTC
clone size: -
D gene: -
J gene: TRBJ2-5
V gene: TRBV6-6

CDR3 protein: CASSQGAQRTDTQYF
CDR3 DNA: TGTGCCAGCAGCCAAGGCGCACAGCGCACAGATACGCAGTATTTT
clone size: -
D gene: -
J gene: TRBJ2-3
V gene: TRBV4-2

CDR3 protein: CATSGRTGRSFEQYF
CDR3 DNA: TGTGCCACCAGCGGAAGGACAGGTCGGTCTTTCGAGCAGTACTTC
clone size: -
D gene: TRBD1
J gene: TRBJ2-7
V gene: TRBV15

CDR3 protein: CASSGGFGNTIYF
CDR3 DNA: TGTGCCAGCAGCGGAGGGTTCGGAAACACCATATATTTT
clone size: -
D gene: -
J gene: TRBJ1-3
V gene: TRBV11-2

CDR3 protein: CASSLALGGGPALHF
CDR3 DNA: TGTGCCAGCAGCTTAGCGTTGGGCGGGGGGCCAGCCCTCCACTTT
clone size: -
D gene: -
J gene: TRBJ1-6
V gene: TRBV7-2

CDR3 protein: CATAKVAGEGSYNEQFF
CDR3 DNA: TGTGCCACCGCCAAGGTGGCGGGAGAAGGGTCCTACAATGAGCAGTTCTTC
clone size: -
D gene: TRBD2
J gene: TRBJ2-1
V gene: TRBV15

CDR3 protein: CASSTDRVWGNTIYF
CDR3 DNA: TGTGCCAGCAGCACCGACAGGGTTTGGGGAAACACCATATATTTT
clone size: -
D gene: TRBD1
J gene: TRBJ1-3
V gene: TRBV5-5

CDR3 protein: CASATSSGTNTQYF
CDR3 DNA: TGTGCCAGCGCCACATCTAGCGGGACGAATACGCAGTATTTT
clone size: -
D gene: TRBD2
J gene: TRBJ2-3
V gene: TRBV6-5

CDR3 protein: CASSQDRIRGALDTEAFF
CDR3 DNA: TGCGCCAGCAGCCAAGACAGGATTCGGGGGGCGCTTGACACTGAAGCTTTCTTT
clone size: -
D gene: -
J gene: TRBJ1-1
V gene: TRBV4-3

CDR3 protein: CASSVIIGGEAFF
CDR3 DNA: TGTGCCAGCAGCGTAATCATTGGCGGTGAAGCTTTCTTT
clone size: few
D gene: -
J gene: TRBJ1-1
V gene: TRBV9

CDR3 protein: CASSQGSGLGTDTQYF
CDR3 DNA: TGTGCCAGCAGCCAGGGTTCCGGACTAGGCACAGATACGCAGTATTTT
clone size: -
D gene: TRBD2
J gene: TRBJ2-3
V gene: TRBV3-1/TRBV3-2

CDR3 protein: CASSYSAGIETQYF
CDR3 DNA: TGTGCCAGCAGTTACTCGGCGGGGATTGAGACCCAGTACTTC
clone size: -
D gene: -
J gene: TRBJ2-5
V gene: TRBV6-6